Presented here are 8 T cell receptor beta chains from one specimen sequenced in a study of sequential checkpoint blockade in melanoma (dated by TCRdb to the late 2010s). Receptor libraries were prepared by the immunoSEQ multiplex PCR assay. Not all clones reach the TCRdb copy of this immuneACCESS table, which keeps in-frame sequences only. Checked studies attribute under half of the gap to unresolved V genes and leave the rest unexplained. The sample table contains 6,000 or so clones; only one count was recorded for roughly three fifths of them. The ten largest clones capture approximately 16% of the sample. In the paper's terms, the treatment or condition label means: randomized to nivolumab then ipilimumab (arm A) or the reverse (arm B). The sequenced sample was CD8+ T cells sorted from blood (inferred from file names), obtained from a patient given nivolumab and ipilimumab in sequence. The receptors were gathered from a human donor with melanoma.

This clone appeared a single time. The J gene is TRBJ1-1, the V gene TRBV7-3; D unresolved. Germline V gene data show CDR1 as SGHTA and CDR2 as FQGTGA. The length of the CDR3 is 15 residues. V lost 1 base and J 1 base, leaving 10 bases between the germline ends. The CDR3 DNA reads as TGTGCCAGCAGCTTAAACGGGTTGGGGAACACTGAAGCTTTCTTT. Amino acid sequence: CASSLNGLGNTEAFF. Together with reference TRBV7-3 and TRBJ1-1, the CDR3 gives the full variable domain: GAGVSQTPSNKVTEKGKYVELRCDPISGHTALYWYRQSLGQGPEFLIYFQGTGAADDSGLPNDRFFAVRPEGSVSTLKIQRTERGDSAVYLCASSLNGLGNTEAFFGQGTRLTVV.

The V and J genes are TRBV13 and TRBJ2-5; D is unresolved. Trimming removed 2 bases at V and 4 bases at J, with 5 bases between. The CDR3 spans 12 residues. CDR1 is PRHDT and CDR2 is FYEKMQ in the germline V gene (reference sequence). CDR3 in amino acids: CASSLHSETQYF. The CDR3 DNA is TGTGCCAGCAGCTTACATTCAGAGACCCAGTACTTC.

This rearrangement joins TRBV6-5 to TRBJ2-1, with D perhaps matching TRBD1 (6 bases). V was clipped by 0 bases and J by 3 bases, with 6 bases between them. Germline assignment: CDR1 MNHEY and CDR2 SVGAGI. The CDR3 contains 14 residues. The CDR3 loop reads CASSYSDSYNEQFF. The CDR3 DNA is TGTGCCAGCAGTTACTCGGACAGCTACAATGAGCAGTTCTTC.

The chain is built from TRBV6-4 and TRBJ2-2; the match to TRBD1 covers 10 bases. The CDR3 totals 13 residues. V trimming: 10 bases; J trimming: 5 bases; junction bases outside the gene matches: 4. In germline, CDR1 is MRHNA, CDR2 SNTAGT. CDR3: CATKDRGTGELFF. DNA of the CDR3: TGTGCCACCAAGGACAGGGGGACCGGGGAGCTGTTTTTT.

V gene TRBV5-1 combines with J gene TRBJ1-2; D not certain. Germline V CDR1 and CDR2: SGHRS, YFSETQ. The CDR3 has 14 amino acids. Between the trimmed V and J ends, which lost 4 bases and 8 bases, there was a span of 18 bases. The CDR3 reads CASSVGPGRGGYTF. CDR3 coding DNA: TGCGCCAGCAGCGTAGGACCGGGCCGAGGGGGCTACACCTTC.

This clone has only a few counts. This chain uses TRBV4-1 with TRBJ2-2; D is unclear. This CDR3 region has 13 residues. The germline V gene has CDR1 MGHRA and CDR2 YSYEKL. V gave up 4 bases and J gave up 0 bases, with 3 bases separating them. CDR3 residues: CASSPSNTGELFF. CDR3 bases: TGCGCCAGCAGCCCATCGAACACCGGGGAGCTGTTTTTT.

This clone is judged medium-sized. This rearrangement joins TRBV9 to TRBJ1-4; D is uncertain. V lost 5 bases to trimming and J lost 7 bases, with 15 bases between them. The CDR3 spans 14 residues. From germline, CDR1 is SGDLS and CDR2 YYNGEE. This CDR3 reads CASSFGGGSEKLFF. As DNA, the CDR3 is TGTGCCAGCAGTTTCGGAGGTGGGAGTGAAAAACTGTTTTTT. Full variable domain (missing parts from reference TRBV9 and TRBJ1-4): DSGVTQTPKHLITATGQRVTLRCSPRSGDLSVYWYQQSLDQGLQFLIQYYNGEERAKGNILERFSAQQFPDLHSELNLSSLELGDSALYFCASSFGGGSEKLFFGSGTQLSVL.

This clone was observed a handful of times. In the same sample, other DNA sequences code for this CDR3. The chain links TRBV6-1 to TRBJ2-1; TRBD2 matches 11 bases. Germline V CDR1 and CDR2: MNHNS, SASEGT. J gave up 6 bases and V 2 bases, and 0 bases lay outside the gene matches. This CDR3 contains 14 residues. DNA for the CDR3: TGTGCCAGCAGTGAACTAGCGGGGGGCAATGAGCAGTTCTTC. The encoded protein is CASSELAGGNEQFF.